The present T cell receptor beta chain was sequenced within a study of T cell repertoires in cytomegalovirus infection. General study results and limits: Accumulated public TCR beta family frequency recognized individuals carrying CMV together with the relevant HLA. The ex vivo response showed dominance by HLA-C-restricted CMV-specific TCR beta clonotypes.

TCRdb independently ran MiXCR on the reads; one entry per CDR3 protein. There are 480,000 or so distinct CDR3 sequences in the sample; 10% to 12% occur only once, and about 9.4% lies in the top ten. This clonotype has more than one count but fewer than ten. Its target is unknown. The germline V gene has CDR1 MGHDK and CDR2 SYGVNS. The CDR3 is made up of 11 amino acids. The germline V and J ends were trimmed by 4 bases and 6 bases, with 6 bases remaining between them. This receptor was obtained from a human donor in good health (CMV status not recorded). Some clones in this sample may be carry-over from other donors' samples. The sequencing sample was made of PBMCs. This chain uses TRBV25-1 with TRBJ1-2; no clear D gene. CDR3 region: CASSGFHGYTF. The CDR3 DNA is TGTGCCAGCAGTGGCTTTCATGGCTACACCTTC.